A selection of T cell receptor beta chains follows, all from one sample in a study of OX40 agonist ivuxolimab in advanced cancers. Assay used: immunoSEQ multiplex PCR; TCRdb lists only in-frame clones, some missing. The data hold about 86,000 clones, with more than 80% observed a single time. The material sequenced was CD4+ or CD8+ T cells sorted from blood, taken in a trial of the OX40 agonist ivuxolimab. These receptors were collected from an adult with an advanced solid tumor such as melanoma, head and neck, liver or kidney cancer. Both conserved end residues are part of each CDR3.

V gene: TRBV6-5; J gene: TRBJ2-7; CDR3 protein: CASSSGTHYEQYF
V gene: TRBV29-1; J gene: TRBJ2-7; CDR3 protein: CSVETSGYEQYF
V gene: TRBV5-1; J gene: TRBJ2-7; CDR3 protein: CASSPDIRMTGTFSYEQYF
V gene: TRBV2; J gene: TRBJ1-5; CDR3 protein: CASTLRVGGNEPQHF
V gene: TRBV19; J gene: TRBJ2-7; CDR3 protein: CASSIKGAVHEQYF
V gene: TRBV5-6; J gene: TRBJ1-2; CDR3 protein: CASSASDRGEGHYGYTF
V gene: TRBV11-3; J gene: TRBJ2-1; CDR3 protein: CASSLDNFLSYNEQFF
V gene: TRBV2; J gene: TRBJ1-5; CDR3 protein: CASNGPGYQPQHF
V gene: TRBV19; J gene: TRBJ2-3; CDR3 protein: CASSIIPSGRRTDTQYF
V gene: TRBV7-5; J gene: TRBJ2-7; CDR3 protein: CARSKKRWTGSGSLYEQYF
V gene: TRBV27; J gene: TRBJ2-2; CDR3 protein: CASSRNTGELFF
V gene: TRBV6-1; J gene: TRBJ1-5; CDR3 protein: CASSPGQVNQPQHF
V gene: TRBV18; J gene: TRBJ1-5; CDR3 protein: CASSPDGYSAEPQHF
V gene: TRBV10-3; J gene: TRBJ1-2; CDR3 protein: CAITSDRADGYTF
V gene: TRBV7-9; J gene: TRBJ2-7; CDR3 protein: CASSETGTSGYEQYF
V gene: TRBV30; J gene: TRBJ2-7; CDR3 protein: CAWSGGFSYEQYF
V gene: TRBV13; J gene: TRBJ1-1; CDR3 protein: CASSLGGNTEAFF
V gene: TRBV7-9; J gene: TRBJ1-1; CDR3 protein: CASSLWVGGGAFF
V gene: TRBV9; J gene: TRBJ2-7; CDR3 protein: CASSVDGVHEQYF
V gene: TRBV29-1; J gene: TRBJ2-7; CDR3 protein: CSVEVTRTSGRFSYEQYF
V gene: TRBV4-1; J gene: TRBJ1-1; CDR3 protein: CASSQDHSGKTEAFF
V gene: TRBV7-3; J gene: TRBJ1-1; CDR3 protein: CASSSGTDSNAFF
V gene: TRBV2; J gene: TRBJ1-4; CDR3 protein: CASRKVNEKLFF
V gene: TRBV11-3; J gene: TRBJ2-5; CDR3 protein: CASSSGTGREQYF
V gene: TRBV4-2; J gene: TRBJ1-6; CDR3 protein: CASSQGDTGHLHF
V gene: TRBV6-5; J gene: TRBJ1-5; CDR3 protein: CASRAGLNQPQHF
V gene: TRBV13; J gene: TRBJ2-3; CDR3 protein: CASSLPPTDTQYF
V gene: TRBV6-1; J gene: TRBJ2-5; CDR3 protein: CASSEVRAGGRETQYF
V gene: TRBV6-6; J gene: TRBJ1-6; CDR3 protein: CASSYSGTAASPLHF
V gene: TRBV27; J gene: TRBJ1-1; CDR3 protein: CASSSIIQGNTEAFF
V gene: TRBV7-9; J gene: TRBJ1-2; CDR3 protein: CASNNSPNYGYTF
V gene: TRBV7-8; J gene: TRBJ1-4; CDR3 protein: CASSLVSGVLEKLFF
V gene: TRBV6-1; J gene: TRBJ2-3; CDR3 protein: CASSEGLAGADTQYF
V gene: TRBV9; J gene: TRBJ1-2; CDR3 protein: CASSLGQGAYGYTF
V gene: TRBV5-1; J gene: TRBJ1-1; CDR3 protein: CASSLRGAGTEAFF
V gene: TRBV13; J gene: TRBJ1-2; CDR3 protein: CASSLGHDTTTPYGYTF
V gene: TRBV11-3; J gene: TRBJ2-5; CDR3 protein: CASSLTYEQTQYF
V gene: TRBV5-1; J gene: TRBJ2-3; CDR3 protein: CASSTNDPGADTQYF
V gene: TRBV25-1; J gene: TRBJ2-7; CDR3 protein: CASSDPFSYEQYF
V gene: TRBV29-1; J gene: TRBJ2-7; CDR3 protein: CSVEDRSGYEQYF
V gene: TRBV7-3; J gene: TRBJ2-7; CDR3 protein: CASSWGLADEQYF
V gene: TRBV5-1; J gene: TRBJ1-4; CDR3 protein: CASSLDDRANEKLFF
V gene: TRBV28; J gene: TRBJ2-4; CDR3 protein: CASSPGTAKNIQYF
V gene: TRBV6-6; J gene: TRBJ2-7; CDR3 protein: CASEREGYIYEQYF
V gene: TRBV18; J gene: TRBJ2-7; CDR3 protein: CASSPAAGGHEQYF
V gene: TRBV6-5; J gene: TRBJ2-5; CDR3 protein: CASSYLSAKETQYF
V gene: TRBV29-1; J gene: TRBJ2-7; CDR3 protein: CSVGTSGRLYEQYF
V gene: TRBV5-1; J gene: TRBJ2-3; CDR3 protein: CASSFPSTTSTDTQYF
V gene: TRBV27; J gene: TRBJ2-7; CDR3 protein: CASSLKARGNYEQYF
V gene: TRBV11-1; J gene: TRBJ2-7; CDR3 protein: CASSLRDRDYEQYF
V gene: TRBV5-6; J gene: .; CDR3 protein: CASSFGSIYEQYF
V gene: TRBV7-6; J gene: TRBJ2-1; CDR3 protein: CASSSPRTSGSSYNEQFF
V gene: TRBV7-9; J gene: TRBJ2-1; CDR3 protein: CASSLAFEQFF
V gene: TRBV5-4; J gene: TRBJ2-2; CDR3 protein: CASSSAQNTGELFF